Following are 18 T cell receptor beta chains from one sample sequenced in a study of cytomegalovirus exposure and HLA in healthy donors (dated 2017 in TCRdb). Library generation was performed with the immunoSEQ multiplex PCR assay. In its TCRdb copy, this immuneACCESS table keeps in-frame sequences only and misses some clones. Where compared with another copy, unresolved V genes explain less than half of these, and the others have no known cause. This sample gives under 250,000 clones in total; 75% to 90% of them show up just once. The ten largest make up 4.5% to 6% of the sample. Input material: PBMCs. The receptor set was obtained from a woman aged 18-29 years in good health and CMV-seronegative.

The chain links TRBV4-1 to TRBJ1-1, with 7 bases identical to TRBD1. The CDR3 has 17 residues. Germline-derived CDR1 and CDR2 are MGHRA and YSYEKL. The ends lost 0 bases at V and 4 bases at J; junction bases unmatched: 11. The CDR3 sequence: CASSQDVGRGDRTEAFF. DNA for the CDR3: TGCGCCAGCAGCCAAGATGTGGGCAGGGGGGATCGCACTGAAGCTTTCTTT.

The rearrangement uses TRBV27 and TRBJ2-3; tentative D call: TRBD2 (5 bases). Germline V CDR1 and CDR2: MNHEY, SMNVEV (reference sequence). Trimming left V 3 bases short and J 2 bases short, with 12 bases between. This CDR3 is 15 amino acids long. DNA for the CDR3: TGTGCCAGCAGTTTTGAGGCTAGCCCCACAGATACGCAGTATTTT. It is translated as CASSFEASPTDTQYF.

The chain couples TRBV27 to TRBJ1-2, with no clear D. Trimming removed 7 bases from V and 4 bases from J, with 16 bases in between. The CDR3 runs 14 residues. Germline V gives CDR1 MNHEY, CDR2 SMNVEV (reference sequence). The CDR3 reads CASKRNLDIYGYTF. The CDR3 bases are TGTGCCAGCAAAAGAAACCTGGATATCTATGGCTACACCTTC.

The CDR3 DNA reads as TGCGCCAGCAGCCCTGGGAAGGCCAATGAGCAGTTCTTC. Its translation: CASSPGKANEQFF. The chain recombines TRBV5-1 with TRBJ2-1; no clear D gene. From germline, CDR1 is SGHRS and CDR2 YFSETQ. This CDR3 contains 13 residues. V was cut by 4 bases and J by 6 bases, with 11 bases left in between.

The chain has TRBV5-8 and TRBJ1-2, with D unresolved. Germline loops: CDR1 SGHTS, CDR2 YDEGEE. The CDR3 is 12 amino acids. V was shortened by 6 bases and J by 5 bases, with 11 bases between the two germline ends. This CDR3 reads CASTPARYGYTF. CDR3 in DNA: TGTGCCAGCACCCCCGCGAGGTATGGCTACACCTTC.

The chain uses TRBV5-1 and TRBJ2-3, with 8 bases fitting TRBD1. The CDR3 is 15 amino acids. V shed 3 bases, J shed 5 bases, and the junction held 8 bases outside the gene matches. CDR1 is SGHRS and CDR2 is YFSETQ in the germline V gene. This CDR3 reads CASSSRTGRIDTQYF. The CDR3 nucleotides read TGCGCCAGCAGCTCACGGACAGGGAGGATAGATACGCAGTATTTT. Drawing the rest from reference TRBV5-1 and TRBJ2-3, the complete variable domain is KAGVTQTPRYLIKTRGQQVTLSCSPISGHRSVSWYQQTPGQGLQFLFEYFSETQRNKGNFPGRFSGRQFSNSRSEMNVSTLELGDSALYLCASSSRTGRIDTQYFGPGTRLTVL.

This clone has only one observation. The chain links TRBV27 to TRBJ1-1; no clear D. Germline loops: CDR1 MNHEY, CDR2 SMNVEV (reference sequence). The CDR3 runs 13 residues. V gave up 2 bases and J gave up 4 bases, with 8 bases separating them. CDR3 nucleotide sequence: TGTGCCAGCAGTTTACTCCTGGGCACTGAAGCTTTCTTT. Its protein product is CASSLLLGTEAFF.

This chain links TRBV6-6 with TRBJ2-7; possible D gene TRBD1, 6 bases. CDR1 is MNHNY, CDR2 SVGAGI, per germline (reference sequence). The germline V and J ends were trimmed by 6 bases and 4 bases, with 22 bases remaining between them. The CDR3 is made up of 16 amino acids. The CDR3 region has the DNA TGTGCCAGCAGCTGGACGGGTGGGGGCAGGGAATACGAGCAGTACTTC. It translates to CASSWTGGGREYEQYF.

The chain uses TRBV4-1 and TRBJ2-5; D remains ambiguous. The CDR3 totals 13 residues. Per germline, CDR1 MGHRA and CDR2 YSYEKL. Trimming left V 3 bases short and J 3 bases short, with 8 bases between. This CDR3 is CASSQLIKETQYF. DNA of the CDR3: TGCGCCAGCAGCCAGTTAATAAAAGAGACCCAGTACTTC.

The table lists this clone with a count of one. J is TRBJ1-1 and V is TRBV13; TRBD1 is a possible D gene (5 bases). The V and J ends lost 5 bases and 1 base respectively, with 11 bases between them. The germline V gene has CDR1 PRHDT and CDR2 FYEKMQ (reference sequence). The CDR3 has 14 amino acids. The CDR3 spells CASSARVENTEAFF. The DNA for the CDR3 is TGTGCCAGCAGCGCCAGGGTAGAGAACACTGAAGCTTTCTTT. Based on the CDR3 plus reference TRBV13 and TRBJ1-1, the full variable domain is AAGVIQSPRHLIKEKRETATLKCYPIPRHDTVYWYQQGPGQDPQFLISFYEKMQSDKGSIPDRFSAQQFSDYHSELNMSSLELGDSALYFCASSARVENTEAFFGQGTRLTVV.

The V and J genes are TRBV5-1 and TRBJ1-1, with 9 bases aligning to TRBD1. The J segment lost 1 base and the V segment lost 4 bases, leaving 8 bases of the junction unmatched. The germline V gene encodes CDR1 SGHRS and CDR2 YFSETQ. The CDR3 runs 16 residues. In DNA form, the CDR3 reads TGCGCCAGCAGCCAGACGGACAGGGGAGGGAACACTGAAGCTTTCTTT. It specifies CASSQTDRGGNTEAFF.

The chain combines TRBV6-6 with TRBJ1-2; D perhaps matches TRBD1 (6 bases). CDR1 is MNHNY, CDR2 SVGAGI, per germline (reference sequence). The CDR3 is made up of 13 amino acids. The V gene lost 2 bases and the J gene lost 5 bases, with 9 bases spanning the gap. The DNA of the CDR3 is TGTGCCAGCAGTTACGACAGGAGGTATGGCTACACCTTC. This translates into CASSYDRRYGYTF.

J is TRBJ1-2 and V is TRBV27; D may be TRBD1 (5 bases). The CDR3 totals 15 residues. Germline CDR1 is MNHEY and CDR2 is SMNVEV (reference sequence). Trimming pared 3 bases from V and 4 bases from J, leaving 15 bases between. Written as DNA, the CDR3 is TGTGCCAGCAGTTTTTTTTCCGGGGGGGGCTATGGCTACACCTTC. As protein: CASSFFSGGGYGYTF.

The V call is TRBV11-2, the J call TRBJ2-5; D gene uncertain. Germline V lookup: CDR1 SGHAT, CDR2 FQNNGV. Between the trimmed V and J ends, which lost 1 base and 5 bases, there was a span of 11 bases. The CDR3 totals 14 residues. CDR3 nucleotides: TGTGCCAGCAGCTTAGCTAGGGCCTGGGAGACCCAGTACTTC. Its protein product is CASSLARAWETQYF.

The chain carries TRBV11-3 and TRBJ1-2, with D hard to call. Germline CDR1 SGHNT, CDR2 YENEEA. V dropped 3 bases and J dropped 2 bases, with 7 bases sitting between them. CDR3 length: 13 amino acids. Here the CDR3 DNA reads TGTGCCAGCAGCTTGGGCGGGAACTATGGCTACACCTTC. Protein sequence: CASSLGGNYGYTF.

The gene calls are TRBV5-1 and TRBJ2-3; 7 nucleotides align to TRBD2. Germline loops: CDR1 SGHRS, CDR2 YFSETQ. The CDR3 is 15 residues long. J gave up 4 bases and V 4 bases, and 9 bases lay outside the gene matches. The CDR3 coding sequence is TGCGCCAGCAGCGCCCGGGGAGGGCCCGCAGATACGCAGTATTTT. As protein: CASSARGGPADTQYF.

The gene calls are TRBV28 and TRBJ2-7; D might be TRBD2 (6 bases). This CDR3 has 13 amino acids. The germline gives CDR1 MDHEN, CDR2 SYDVKM. V was shortened by 7 bases and J by 0 bases, with 10 bases between the two germline ends. CDR3 amino acids: CASTFGSSYEQYF. DNA for the CDR3: TGTGCCAGCACCTTCGGGAGCTCCTACGAGCAGTACTTC.

The rearrangement uses TRBV5-6 and TRBJ1-2; 9 nucleotides match TRBD1. The CDR3 consists of 15 residues. Unmatched junction bases numbered 11, after V lost 3 bases and J lost 8 bases. Germline V CDR1 and CDR2: SGHDT, YYEEEE. This CDR3 reads CASSSYRDRVGGYTF. CDR3 nucleotides: TGTGCCAGCAGCTCCTATCGGGACAGGGTCGGCGGCTACACCTTC.